A selection of T cell receptor beta chains follows, all from one sample in a study of siplizumab effects on memory and regulatory T cells. The table came from immunoSEQ multiplex PCR; TCRdb's copy has only in-frame clones and leaves some out. Seen here are some 100,000 clones, around 90% observed once, and the top ten hold 0.73%. The material sequenced was Tregs sorted from blood. Every receptor here comes from a human donor in good health. Each CDR3 is given with its conserved first and last residue. A D gene is named only where the DNA matches it firmly. Only some rows state a clone size, as once, few, many or a class for expanded clones.

J | V | size | D | DNA | CDR3
TRBJ2-4 | TRBV9 | NA | NA | TGTGCCAGCAGCTCTCGGGCTGAGGAACCTACTCAGACACTAGCCAAAAACATTCAGTACTTC | CASSSRAEEPTQTLAKNIQYF
TRBJ2-2 | TRBV6-1 | NA | TRBD2 | TGTGCCAGCAGTGCGGGGACTAGCGGGAGCGCTAATACCGGGGAGCTGTTTTTT | CASSAGTSGSANTGELFF
TRBJ2-1 | TRBV2 | NA | TRBD2 | TGTGCCAGCAGGCCCCGGGAGGGCTCCGCCCATGAGCAGTTCTTC | CASRPREGSAHEQFF
TRBJ2-6 | TRBV19 | NA | TRBD1 | TGTGCCAGTAGCCCAGGACAGGGCCTCGTCTCTGGGGCCAACGTCCTGACTTTC | CASSPGQGLVSGANVLTF
TRBJ1-2 | TRBV18 | NA | NA | TGTGCCAGCTCACCCGGGACCCTGGGCTATGGCTACACCTTC | CASSPGTLGYGYTF
TRBJ1-5 | TRBV5-6 | NA | NA | TGTGCCAGCAGCCTCTGGGATCAGCCCCAGCATTTT | CASSLWDQPQHF
TRBJ2-1 | TRBV5-6 | once | TRBD2 | TGTGCCAGCAGCGAAGGACTAGCGCCATACAATGAGCAGTTCTTC | CASSEGLAPYNEQFF
TRBJ2-1 | TRBV25-1 | NA | TRBD2 | TGTGCCAGCAGTGAATATGCGGGGGTAGAAGAGCAGTTCTTC | CASSEYAGVEEQFF
TRBJ2-5 | TRBV7-7 | NA | TRBD2 | TGTGCTAGCAGCTTAGGACTAGCGGGATCCGAGACCCAGTACTTC | CASSLGLAGSETQYF
TRBJ2-1 | TRBV11-3 | NA | NA | TGTGCCAGCAGCTTTGACGGGAGCAATGAGCAGTTCTTC | CASSFDGSNEQFF
TRBJ2-7 | TRBV28 | NA | NA | TGTGCCAGCAGCCTGTGGGGCGGCAGTGGCGAGCAGTACTTC | CASSLWGGSGEQYF
TRBJ1-2 | TRBV7-3 | once | NA | TGTGCCAGCAGCGTGGGGGGGAACCCCTATGGCTACACCTTC | CASSVGGNPYGYTF
TRBJ1-3 | TRBV9 | NA | NA | TGTGCCAGCAGCGAGGGTGGGGCTGGAAACACCATATATTTT | CASSEGGAGNTIYF
TRBJ2-3 | TRBV2 | NA | NA | TGTGCCAGCAGTATCGGGGATACGCAGTATTTT | CASSIGDTQYF
TRBJ2-2 | TRBV4-1 | NA | NA | TGCGCCAGCAGCCAGCCAGGGGTCACCGGGGAGCTGTTTTTT | CASSQPGVTGELFF
TRBJ2-1 | TRBV11-2 | NA | NA | TGTGCCAGCAGCCCTCCTCCTAGTGAGCAGTTCTTC | CASSPPPSEQFF
TRBJ2-7 | TRBV6-6 | NA | NA | TGTGCCAGCAGTACCTCCCGACTAGTCTACGAGCAGTACTTC | CASSTSRLVYEQYF
TRBJ2-3 | TRBV11-2 | NA | NA | TGTGCCAGCAGCACCCAGCGGGATACGCAGTATTTT | CASSTQRDTQYF
TRBJ1-2 | TRBV19 | NA | NA | TGTGCCAGTAGGGACAGTTACTATGGCTACACCTTC | CASRDSYYGYTF
TRBJ2-6 | TRBV6-5 | NA | NA | TGTGCCAGCAGTAGAGTTGGGGCCAACGTCCTGACTTTC | CASSRVGANVLTF
TRBJ2-7 | TRBV5-1 | NA | NA | TGCGCCAGCAGCTTGGTTGACAGAACCTACGAGCAGTACTTC | CASSLVDRTYEQYF
TRBJ2-3 | TRBV28 | NA | NA | TGTGCCAGCAGTTTCCCGGAGGGCCTTAGCACAGATACGCAGTATTTT | CASSFPEGLSTDTQYF
TRBJ2-2 | TRBV5-4 | NA | TRBD2 | TGTGCCAGCAGCCCTAATAGCGGGAGCCTTCGGACCGGGGAGCTGTTTTTT | CASSPNSGSLRTGELFF
TRBJ2-1 | TRBV5-1 | NA | TRBD2 | TGCGCCAGCAGCTCCTACCAGGGACTAGCGGGAGGACGAGAGCAGTTCTTC | CASSSYQGLAGGREQFF
TRBJ1-1 | TRBV27 | NA | TRBD1 | TGTGCCAGCCGTTCCAACAGGGGAGTTAACACTGAAGCTTTCTTT | CASRSNRGVNTEAFF
TRBJ2-5 | TRBV6-6 | NA | TRBD2 | TGTGCCAGCAGCCGACTAGCGACGAAAGAGACCCAGTACTTC | CASSRLATKETQYF
TRBJ2-2 | TRBV9 | once | NA | TGTGCCAGCAGCGTAGGTAGTATCACCGGGGAGCTGTTTTTT | CASSVGSITGELFF
TRBJ2-1 | TRBV18 | few | NA | TGTGCCAGCTCACCACAGAACAATGAGCAGTTCTTC | CASSPQNNEQFF
TRBJ2-7 | TRBV6-5 | NA | NA | TGTGCCAGCAGTAAAACAGCGAGCTCCTACGAGCAGTACTTC | CASSKTASSYEQYF
TRBJ2-6 | TRBV5-1 | NA | NA | TGCGCCAGCAGCTTCGGGGCAGGGTGGCTCTCTGGGGCCAACGTCCTGACTTTC | CASSFGAGWLSGANVLTF
TRBJ2-1 | TRBV6-1 | NA | NA | TGTGCCAGCAGCCTAGGGGCCCTGAGTCCGGTTGAGCAGTTCTTC | CASSLGALSPVEQFF
TRBJ2-3 | TRBV15 | NA | TRBD2 | TGTGCCACCAGCGCGGGGGGGGTTACGCAGTATTTT | CATSAGGVTQYF
TRBJ1-5 | TRBV7-6 | NA | NA | TGTGCCAGCAGCTTAGTATTCGATCAGCCCCAGCATTTT | CASSLVFDQPQHF
TRBJ2-3 | TRBV7-3 | NA | NA | TGTGCCAGCAGCTCTCAGAGTAGCGGAATCACAGATACGCAGTATTTT | CASSSQSSGITDTQYF
TRBJ2-7 | TRBV4-1 | NA | NA | TGCGCCAGCAGCCAGCTTTCAGGGAGACTCTACGAGCAGTACTTC | CASSQLSGRLYEQYF
TRBJ1-1 | TRBV29-1 | NA | TRBD1 | TGCAGCGTGCGGGCAGGGGGCATGAACACTGAAGCTTTCTTT | CSVRAGGMNTEAFF
TRBJ2-5 | TRBV6-1 | NA | TRBD2 | TGTGCCAGCGAGAGAGGACTAGCTGAGACCCAGTACTTC | CASERGLAETQYF